One and the same sample provided the 12 T cell receptor beta chains below, sequenced in a study of T cell repertoires in cytomegalovirus infection. TCRdb reprocessed the reads with MiXCR, giving one entry per CDR3 protein. This sample carries approximately 500,000 distinct CDR3 sequences, 16% of them seen once, and the ten largest clones take more than 20%. Sequenced input: CD8+ T cells from PBMCs. These receptors were taken from a human donor in good health (CMV status not recorded). Some clones in this sample may be carry-over from other donors' samples.

The table lists this clonotype with a few counts. This chain uses TRBV20-1 with TRBJ2-1; D unclear. The germline V gene has CDR1 DFQATT and CDR2 SNEGSKA (reference sequence). The CDR3 sequence is 16 residues long. V was clipped by 3 bases and J by 0 bases, with 15 bases between them. The CDR3 protein is CSARETLDFSYNEQFF. CDR3 DNA sequence: TGCAGTGCTAGGGAAACCCTCGATTTCTCCTACAATGAGCAGTTCTTC.

The sample holds a few counts of this clonotype. The CDR3, as DNA: TGTGCCAGCAGTTTAAGACAGCTACATCAGCCCCAGCATTTT. As protein: CASSLRQLHQPQHF. V gene TRBV28 combines with J gene TRBJ1-5; D may be TRBD1 (5 bases). The CDR3 contains 14 residues. V was cut by 2 bases and J by 5 bases, with 10 bases left in between. The V gene's germline CDR1 is MDHEN and CDR2 SYDVKM.

The chain uses TRBV10-3 and TRBJ2-1; tentative D call: TRBD1 (6 bases). Germline CDR1 reads ENHRY; CDR2 reads SYGVKD. Trimming removed 3 bases at V and 4 bases at J, with 10 bases between. The CDR3 is 14 residues long. The CDR3 DNA is TGTGCCATCAGTGATCAGGACAGATACAATGAGCAGTTCTTC. It yields the protein CAISDQDRYNEQFF.

This clonotype has just a few counts. The chain links TRBV5-6 to TRBJ2-2; D possibly matches TRBD1 or TRBD2 (5 bases each). V was shortened by 4 bases and J by 4 bases, with 14 bases between the two germline ends. The germline V gene encodes CDR1 SGHDT and CDR2 YYEEEE. The CDR3 consists of 15 residues. This CDR3 is CASSLGFGGTGELFF. CDR3 bases: TGTGCCAGCAGCCTAGGGTTTGGGGGCACCGGGGAGCTGTTTTTT. The whole variable domain, filled in from reference TRBV5-6 and TRBJ2-2, reads DAGVTQSPTHLIKTRGQQVTLRCSPKSGHDTVSWYQQALGQGPQFIFQYYEEEERQRGNFPDRFSGHQFPNYSSELNVNALLLGDSALYLCASSLGFGGTGELFFGEGSRLTVL.

This clonotype was seen repeatedly, ten times or more. V is TRBV10-3 and J is TRBJ2-1; TRBD1 is a possible D gene (5 bases). The germline gives CDR1 ENHRY, CDR2 SYGVKD. This CDR3 has 15 amino acids. With 0 bases removed from V and 9 bases from J, the gap between germline ends came to 15 bases. The CDR3 protein is CAISESRGAKSEQFF. CDR3 DNA sequence: TGTGCCATCAGTGAGTCAAGGGGCGCGAAGAGTGAGCAGTTCTTC.

This clonotype was counted only a few times. The chain links TRBV13 to TRBJ2-1, with TRBD2 identical over 8 bases. This CDR3 spans 13 amino acids. V was pared by 5 bases and J by 5 bases, with 2 bases of the junction left unmatched. Germline V gene lookup returns CDR1 PRHDT and CDR2 FYEKMQ (reference sequence). The CDR3 DNA follows: TGTGCCAGCAGCGAGACTAGCGACAATGAGCAGTTCTTC. Translating gives CASSETSDNEQFF.

The CDR3 coding sequence is TGTGCCAGCAGCGCCCGCCTGACAGGAGAGGTTAGAGTCACCTTC. Protein product: CASSARLTGEVRVTF. The chain carries TRBV9 and TRBJ1-2, with D possibly being TRBD1 (6 bases). The germline V gene has CDR1 SGDLS and CDR2 YYNGEE. Trimming removed 3 bases at V and 13 bases at J, with 25 bases between. The CDR3 runs 15 residues.

About this clonotype itself: This may stem from a read error, because a much larger clone lies one nucleotide away. The rearrangement joins TRBV11-2 to TRBJ2-7, with D possibly TRBD2 on 5 matching bases. CDR3 length: 14 amino acids. V dropped 6 bases and J dropped 2 bases, with 14 bases sitting between them. Germline CDR1 and CDR2: SGHAT and FQNNGV. This chain's CDR3 is CASSRRVSTYEQYF. Written as DNA, the CDR3 is TGTGCCAGCAGTAGGCGGGTCTCCACCTACGAGCAGTACTTC.

In its sample, this clonotype was seen many times. The gene calls are TRBV20-1 and TRBJ2-7, with TRBD2 identical over 12 bases. Germline CDR1 reads DFQATT; CDR2 reads SNEGSKA (reference sequence). Germline trimming cut 6 bases from V and 5 bases from J; bases unmatched to any gene: 17. The CDR3 covers 17 residues. The CDR3 loop reads CSAPEFTLAGGGHEQYF. CDR3 nucleotide sequence: TGCAGTGCCCCTGAATTCACCCTAGCGGGAGGGGGCCACGAGCAGTACTTC.

This clonotype was found a few times. The chain joins TRBV2 to TRBJ2-7; 7 nucleotides line up with TRBD2. CDR3 length: 15 amino acids. CDR1 is SNHLY, CDR2 FYNNEI, per germline. V shed 2 bases, J shed 2 bases, and the junction held 6 bases outside the gene matches. The chain's CDR3 is CASSEREGFPYEQYF. As DNA, the CDR3 is TGTGCCAGCAGTGAAAGGGAGGGATTCCCCTACGAGCAGTACTTC.

This clonotype appeared a few times. This sequence joins TRBV27 and TRBJ2-3, with D unresolved. This CDR3 region has 13 residues. Germline assignment: CDR1 MNHEY and CDR2 SMNVEV (reference sequence). The germline V and J ends were trimmed by 0 bases and 5 bases, with 6 bases remaining between them. The CDR3 sequence is CASSLSPVDTQYF. The CDR3 region has the DNA TGTGCCAGCAGTTTATCGCCAGTAGATACGCAGTATTTT.

V gene TRBV11-3 combines with J gene TRBJ1-1; D may be TRBD1 (5 bases). Germline-derived CDR1 and CDR2 are SGHNT and YENEEA. The length of the CDR3 is 16 residues. The V and J ends lost 1 base and 5 bases respectively, with 17 bases between them. The CDR3 nucleotides read TGTGCCAGCAGCTTAGGATCCGGGACCAAGGAAACTGAAGCTTTCTTT. Residues: CASSLGSGTKETEAFF.